This T cell receptor (beta chain) was sequenced for a study of CD8 T cells in ankylosing spondylitis. MiXCR was run by TCRdb on the 5' RACE reads, yielding one entry per CDR3 protein. This table has 150,000 to 200,000 distinct CDR3 sequences, 11% appearing once. CDR1 and CDR2 (germline): MNHNS, SASEGT. V was pared by 7 bases and J by 5 bases, with 12 bases between. This CDR3 is 14 amino acids long. The sequenced sample was blood, either unsorted or a sorted T cell fraction (not recorded which). The rearrangement links TRBV6-1 to TRBJ1-6; maybe TRBD1 (6 bases). This TCR was recovered from a male donor with ankylosing spondylitis or in good health (not recorded which). The CDR3 spells CASTRTVNNSPLHF. CDR3 DNA: TGTGCCAGCACCCGGACAGTGAATAATTCACCCCTCCACTTT.